The present TCR beta chain was sequenced within a study of blood T cell repertoires in COVID-19. Study background: Spain, Italy and the United States supplied samples that represented acute and convalescent COVID-19. Sources were T cells, B-cell-depleted T cells, or PBMCs; the material itself was cDNA or gDNA.

Original processing notes: Amplification from reference gene primers served as the basis for estimated nucleated cell counts. Measured with immunoSEQ multiplex PCR; TCRdb has only the in-frame clones, and not every one. V and J calls and clone size are those listed in that table; D and trimming were worked out from the DNA. The sample lists about 120,000 clones, around 85% occurring once. Per the germline V gene, CDR1 is SGHNT and CDR2 is YYREEE (reference sequence). Trimming cost V 2 bases and J 5 bases, with 7 bases left between them. CDR3 size: 13 residues. The chain recombines TRBV5-4 with TRBJ1-4; D gene unclear. The specimen sequenced was peripheral blood. This clonotype originated in a man aged 45-65 years with acute or convalescent COVID-19. The CDR3, as DNA: TGTGCCAGCAGCTTAGGACTAAATGAAAAACTGTTTTTT. Translated, it gives CASSLGLNEKLFF.